Sequencing of this T cell receptor beta chain was carried out in a study of PD-1 blockade in classical Hodgkin lymphoma. Study-wide results and limits: It was CD4+ TCR diversity, not CD8+, that rose significantly by C4D1.

This clone occurred a few times. The antigen is not known. Additional DNA sequences in this sample encode the identical CDR3. Profiling relied on immunoSEQ multiplex PCR, and the TCRdb table lists in-frame clones only, not all of them. The sample lists 20,000 to 25,000 clones, about 83% occurring once. The patients all showed relapse after autologous stem cell transplantation, while their brentuximab vedotin exposure varied. Complete response, partial response or progressive disease constituted the best responses recorded. This CDR3 is built from 13 residues. With 2 bases removed from V and 2 bases from J, the gap between germline ends came to 7 bases. Germline values: CDR1 SGDLS, CDR2 YYNGEE.

The source of this sequence is a human donor with classical Hodgkin lymphoma. Sequenced material: peripheral blood mononuclear cells (PBMCs), taken before the second cycle of nivolumab. The V and J genes are TRBV9 and TRBJ2-5; no definite D call. CDR3 nucleotides: TGTGCCAGCAGCGTGGCTACTCAAGAGACCCAGTACTTC. The encoded protein is CASSVATQETQYF.